This T cell receptor beta chain was obtained from a study of PD-L1 blockade in urothelial cancer. In the study overall: Blood was subjected to analysis at 3 weeks (second dose) and 6 weeks following treatment start. T cell content in blood samples showed a median of around 140,000.

Losses at the gene ends were 3 bases for V and 4 bases for J; bases not matched to a gene: 6. The germline V gene has CDR1 KGHSH and CDR2 LQKENI. The CDR3 length is 14 residues. Time point defined: pretreatment peripheral blood. Profiled with immunoSEQ multiplex PCR; TCRdb holds only in-frame clones, not every one. The data hold about 55,000 clones, with 84% observed a single time. The sample in question was PBMCs, obtained around atezolizumab (anti-PD-L1) treatment. The genes are TRBV18 and TRBJ2-7; the match to TRBD2 covers 7 bases. The receptor's source is a man between 50 and 59 years old with urothelial cancer. This chain's CDR3 is CASSPSTSLYEQYF. The CDR3 nucleotides read TGTGCCAGCTCACCTTCGACTAGCCTGTACGAGCAGTACTTC.